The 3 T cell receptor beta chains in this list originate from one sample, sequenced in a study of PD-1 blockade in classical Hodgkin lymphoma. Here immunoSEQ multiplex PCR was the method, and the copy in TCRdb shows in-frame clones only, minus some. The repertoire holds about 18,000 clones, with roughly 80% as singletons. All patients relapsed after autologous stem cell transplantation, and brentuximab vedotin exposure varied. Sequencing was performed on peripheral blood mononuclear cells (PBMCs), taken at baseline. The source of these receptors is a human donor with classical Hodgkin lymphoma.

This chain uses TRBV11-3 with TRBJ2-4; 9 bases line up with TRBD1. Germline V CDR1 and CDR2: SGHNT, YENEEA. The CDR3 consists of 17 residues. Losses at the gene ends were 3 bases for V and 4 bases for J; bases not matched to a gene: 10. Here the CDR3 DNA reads TGTGCCAGCAGCTTTTTCCTGGCGGGGACAGGGAAAAACATTCAGTACTTC. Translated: CASSFFLAGTGKNIQYF.

In DNA, the CDR3 is TGTGCCAGCAGCCGGAGGGGTTCTGGAAACACCATATATTTT. The encoded protein is CASSRRGSGNTIYF. J is TRBJ1-3 and V is TRBV13; D possibly corresponds to TRBD1 (5 bases). The CDR3 is 14 amino acids. V lost 5 bases and J lost 1, with 9 bases in between. From germline, CDR1 is PRHDT and CDR2 FYEKMQ (reference sequence).

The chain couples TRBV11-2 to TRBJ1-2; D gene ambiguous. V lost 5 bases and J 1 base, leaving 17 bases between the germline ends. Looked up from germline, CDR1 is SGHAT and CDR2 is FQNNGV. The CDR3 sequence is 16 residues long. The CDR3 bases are TGTGCCAGCAGCCTCTCCGGAGGGCCCCGTAACTATGGCTACACCTTC. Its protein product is CASSLSGGPRNYGYTF. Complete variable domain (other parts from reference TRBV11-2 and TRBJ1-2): EAGVAQSPRYKIIEKRQSVAFWCNPISGHATLYWYQQILGQGPKLLIQFQNNGVVDDSQLPKDRFSAERLKGVDSTLKIQPAKLEDSAVYLCASSLSGGPRNYGYTFGSGTRLTVV.